Detailed here is one T cell receptor beta chain. This receptor's antigen is unknown. Base-call qualities are not available, and no considerably larger clone is one nucleotide away. This entry comes from a study of blood T cell repertoires in COVID-19 (TCRdb year 2020). Some background on the complete study: Collaborator samples came from the United States, Italy and Spain and covered acute and convalescent phases of COVID-19. The prospective study material was composed of cDNA or gDNA derived from T cells, B-cell-depleted T cells, or PBMCs. The dataset comprised deeply sampled blood TCRbeta repertoires from subjects exposed to, actively infected with, or recovered from COVID-19. The repertoires were made available in a free public database intended to serve as a resource for research on the immune response to SARS-CoV-2. Samples came from the ongoing ImmuneRACE study (first 160 participants) plus 1,254 subjects from 6 global collaborators. A de-identified subject ID, COVID-19 status, age in years and sex were almost always included in the sample metadata. HLA class I and class II types, where available, came from metadata supplied by the sample provider rather than from assay-based typing. Paper-wide results and their limitations: Clinical and demographic metadata were provided uncurated, with the amount varying by source and participant.

The immunoSEQ Assay, a bias-controlled multiplex PCR, was used to amplify TCRbeta CDR3 regions from genomic DNA. On the authors' methods: The number of nucleated cells in each sample was estimated by amplification of reference gene primers within the assay. Sequence reads were collapsed and filtered to measure the absolute abundance of every unique TCRbeta CDR3 rearrangement. Productive Simpson clonality was computed per sample as the square root of Simpson's diversity index over productive rearrangements. TCRdb took over this immuneACCESS table, retaining in-frame rearrangements with V and J assigned. Such tables are incomplete; in checked studies, under half of the missing clones stem from an unresolved V gene, and the remainder is unexplained. Clone size and the V and J calls come from that table; the DNA yielded D and trimming. The table for this sample lists about 82,000 clones; 83% of them were counted only once. Approximately 15% of the sample is in the top ten clones.

Reading the germline V gene (reference sequence) gives CDR1 SEHNR and CDR2 FQNEAQ. Cut back by 6 bases and 3 bases, the V and J ends lie 16 bases apart. The CDR3, cysteine through phenylalanine, is 15 amino acids long. Only the CDR3 part of the read is kept: 45 bases, read in frame from the first base. Collaborating institutions collected whole blood in K2EDTA tubes following their own protocols. For TCRbeta analysis, collaborator samples were shipped as frozen whole blood, as isolated PBMCs, or as DNA extracted from either sample type. Sequenced input: peripheral blood. The V gene is TRBV7-9 and the J gene is TRBJ2-3; D gene: possibly TRBD2, on 6 matching bases. The origin of this receptor is a woman aged 55-75 years with acute or convalescent COVID-19. CDR3 loop: CASSDPGRPTDTQYF. DNA sequence: TGTGCCAGCAGTGATCCAGGGAGGCCGACAGATACGCAGTATTTT.